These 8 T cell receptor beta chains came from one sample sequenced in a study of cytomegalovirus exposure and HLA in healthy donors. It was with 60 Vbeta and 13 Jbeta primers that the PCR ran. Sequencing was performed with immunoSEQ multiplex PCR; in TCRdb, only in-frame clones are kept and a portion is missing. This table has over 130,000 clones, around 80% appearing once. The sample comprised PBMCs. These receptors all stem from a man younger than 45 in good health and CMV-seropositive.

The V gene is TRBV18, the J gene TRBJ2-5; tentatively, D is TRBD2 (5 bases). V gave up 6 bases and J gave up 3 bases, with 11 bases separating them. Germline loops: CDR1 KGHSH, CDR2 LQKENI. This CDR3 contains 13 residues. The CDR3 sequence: CASSGGPKETQYF. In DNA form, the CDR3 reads TGTGCCAGCTCCGGAGGTCCCAAAGAGACCCAGTACTTC.

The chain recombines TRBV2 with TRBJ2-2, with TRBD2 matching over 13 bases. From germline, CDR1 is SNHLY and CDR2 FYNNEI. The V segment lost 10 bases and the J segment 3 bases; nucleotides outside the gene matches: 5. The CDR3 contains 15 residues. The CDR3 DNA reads TGTGCCACCTCAGGACTAGCGGGGGACACCGGGGAGCTGTTTTTT. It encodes CATSGLAGDTGELFF.

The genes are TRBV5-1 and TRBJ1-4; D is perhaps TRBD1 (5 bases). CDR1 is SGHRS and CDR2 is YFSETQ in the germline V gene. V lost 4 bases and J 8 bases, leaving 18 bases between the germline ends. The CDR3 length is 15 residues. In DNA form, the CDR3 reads TGCGCCAGCAGCCCCTGGGGCGGGGCTCAGGAAAAACTGTTTTTT. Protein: CASSPWGGAQEKLFF.

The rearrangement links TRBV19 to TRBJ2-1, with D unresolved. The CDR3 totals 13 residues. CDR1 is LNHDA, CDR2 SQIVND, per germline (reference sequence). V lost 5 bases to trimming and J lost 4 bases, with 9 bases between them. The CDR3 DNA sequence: TGTGCCAGTAGTGATCAGGCGTACAATGAGCAGTTCTTC. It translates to CASSDQAYNEQFF. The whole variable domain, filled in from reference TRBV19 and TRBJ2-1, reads DGGITQSPKYLFRKEGQNVTLSCEQNLNHDAMYWYRQDPGQGLRLIYYSQIVNDFQKGDIAEGYSVSREKKESFPLTVTSAQKNPTAFYLCASSDQAYNEQFFGPGTRLTVL.

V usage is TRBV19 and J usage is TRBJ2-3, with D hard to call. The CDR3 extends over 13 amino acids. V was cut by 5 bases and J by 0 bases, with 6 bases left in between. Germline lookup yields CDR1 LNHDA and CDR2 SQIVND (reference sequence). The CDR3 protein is CASSLPSTDTQYF. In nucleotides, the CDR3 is TGTGCCAGTAGTCTTCCGAGCACAGATACGCAGTATTTT.

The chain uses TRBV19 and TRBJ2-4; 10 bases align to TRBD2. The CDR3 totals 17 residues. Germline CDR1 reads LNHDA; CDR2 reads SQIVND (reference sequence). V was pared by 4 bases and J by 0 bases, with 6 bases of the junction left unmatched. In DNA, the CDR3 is TGTGCCAGTAGTAGTGCCCTAGCGGGAGTAGCCAAAAACATTCAGTACTTC. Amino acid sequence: CASSSALAGVAKNIQYF.

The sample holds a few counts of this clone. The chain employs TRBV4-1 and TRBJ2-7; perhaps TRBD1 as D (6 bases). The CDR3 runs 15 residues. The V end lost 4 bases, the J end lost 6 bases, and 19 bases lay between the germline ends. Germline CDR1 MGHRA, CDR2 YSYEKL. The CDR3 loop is CASSLQNDGTIEQYF. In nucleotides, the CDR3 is TGCGCCAGCAGCCTGCAGAACGACGGGACAATCGAGCAGTACTTC.

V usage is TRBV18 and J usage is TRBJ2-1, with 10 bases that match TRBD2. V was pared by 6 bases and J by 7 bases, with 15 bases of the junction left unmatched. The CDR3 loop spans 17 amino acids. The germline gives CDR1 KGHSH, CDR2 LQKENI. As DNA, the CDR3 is TGTGCCAGCTCTAAGTTGGGAGCGGGGGGGACTCTGAATGAGCAGTTCTTC. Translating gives CASSKLGAGGTLNEQFF.